Listed here is a single TCR beta chain. Antigen specificity is unknown. This specimen comes from a study of Ad26.COV2.S vaccination and SARS-CoV-2 variants. Study background: Donor was in the COV1001 Ad26.COV2.S trial arm. Study results and limitations: After vaccination, substantial breadth of spike-specific CD8+ and CD4+ responses was reported. Placebo recipients and vaccine recipients were similar in non-spike TCR breadth. Those who received the vaccine showed greater spike-specific TCR breadth than those given placebo.

Trimming at V came to 8 bases and at J to 4 bases, leaving 12 bases not matched to a gene. There are 15 residues in the CDR3. Germline values: CDR1 MDHEN, CDR2 SYDVKM. Treatment described: about 20 received Ad26.COV2.S at low or high dose, single or two shots; roughly five received placebo; per-sample allocation not given. Sampling took place 63 days after the first vaccine or placebo injection. Data came from immunoSEQ multiplex PCR; TCRdb stores just in-frame clones and leaves some out. There are 350,000 to 400,000 clones in the sample; roughly nine tenths occur only once, and roughly 3.5% lies in the top ten.

The TCR comes from a person aged 18-60 years who received the Ad26.COV2.S COVID-19 vaccine or a placebo. Specimen: peripheral blood, collected in a trial of Ad26.COV2.S vaccine versus placebo. This chain joins TRBV28 and TRBJ2-3; the match to TRBD1 covers 7 bases. CDR3 DNA: TGTGCCAGCTCCCCCCCAGGGGGAATGGCAGATACGCAGTATTTT. It translates to CASSPPGGMADTQYF.